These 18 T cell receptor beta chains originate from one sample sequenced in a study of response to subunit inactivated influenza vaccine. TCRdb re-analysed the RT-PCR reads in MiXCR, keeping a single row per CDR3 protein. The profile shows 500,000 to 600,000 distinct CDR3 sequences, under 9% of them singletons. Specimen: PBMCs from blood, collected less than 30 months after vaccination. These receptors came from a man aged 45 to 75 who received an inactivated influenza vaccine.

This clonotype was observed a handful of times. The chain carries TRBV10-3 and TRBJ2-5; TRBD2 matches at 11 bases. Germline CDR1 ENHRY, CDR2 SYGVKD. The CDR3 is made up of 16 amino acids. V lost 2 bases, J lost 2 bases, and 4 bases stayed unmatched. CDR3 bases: TGTGCCATCAGTGAGCTAGCGGGGGGCGAACAAGAGACCCAGTACTTC. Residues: CAISELAGGEQETQYF.

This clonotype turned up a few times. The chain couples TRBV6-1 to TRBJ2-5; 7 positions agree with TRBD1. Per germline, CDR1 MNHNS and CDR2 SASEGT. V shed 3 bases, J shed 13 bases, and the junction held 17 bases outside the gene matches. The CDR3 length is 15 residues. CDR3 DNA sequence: TGTGCCAGCAGTGATCGTAAAGGGGGCCCTGCTGGAGGGTACTTC. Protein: CASSDRKGGPAGGYF.

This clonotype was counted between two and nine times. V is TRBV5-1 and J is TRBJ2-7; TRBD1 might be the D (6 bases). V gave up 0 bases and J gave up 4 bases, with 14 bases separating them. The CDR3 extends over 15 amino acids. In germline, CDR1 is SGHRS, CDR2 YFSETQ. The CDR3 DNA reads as TGCGCCAGCAGCTTGGATACCGGGACACGTTACGAGCAGTACTTC. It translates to CASSLDTGTRYEQYF.

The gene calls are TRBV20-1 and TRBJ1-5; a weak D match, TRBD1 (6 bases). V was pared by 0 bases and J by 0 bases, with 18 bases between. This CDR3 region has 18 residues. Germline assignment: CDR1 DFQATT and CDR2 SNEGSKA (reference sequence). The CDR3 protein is CSARDQGRYQYSNQPQHF. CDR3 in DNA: TGCAGTGCTAGAGATCAGGGGCGTTATCAATATAGCAATCAGCCCCAGCATTTT.

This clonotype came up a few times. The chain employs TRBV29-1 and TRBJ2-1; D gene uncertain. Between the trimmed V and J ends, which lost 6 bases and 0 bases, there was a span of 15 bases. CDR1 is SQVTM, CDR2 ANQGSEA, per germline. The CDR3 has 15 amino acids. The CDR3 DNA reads TGCAGCGTGCTTCCTCGGCCGAGCTCCTACAATGAGCAGTTCTTC. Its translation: CSVLPRPSSYNEQFF.

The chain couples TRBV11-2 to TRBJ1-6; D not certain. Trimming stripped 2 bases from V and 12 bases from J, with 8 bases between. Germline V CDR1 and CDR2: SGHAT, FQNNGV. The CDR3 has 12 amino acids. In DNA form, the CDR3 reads TGTGCCAGCAGCTTAAGCACTGGACCCCTCCACTTT. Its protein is CASSLSTGPLHF.

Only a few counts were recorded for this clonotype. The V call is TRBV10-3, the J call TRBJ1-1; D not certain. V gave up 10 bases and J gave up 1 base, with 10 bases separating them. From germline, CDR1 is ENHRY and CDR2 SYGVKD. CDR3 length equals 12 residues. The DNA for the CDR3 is TGTGCCACAGCTCCTGGGAACACTGAAGCTTTCTTT. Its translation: CATAPGNTEAFF.

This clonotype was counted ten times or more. DNA of the CDR3: TGTGCCAGCAGCCCATTATCCGGCTCTGGGGCCAACGTCCTGACTTTC. Protein product: CASSPLSGSGANVLTF. V is TRBV7-8 and J is TRBJ2-6, with D hard to call. Germline lookup yields CDR1 SGHVS and CDR2 FQNEAQ. This CDR3 comprises 16 residues. The germline V and J ends were trimmed by 5 bases and 0 bases, with 11 bases remaining between them.

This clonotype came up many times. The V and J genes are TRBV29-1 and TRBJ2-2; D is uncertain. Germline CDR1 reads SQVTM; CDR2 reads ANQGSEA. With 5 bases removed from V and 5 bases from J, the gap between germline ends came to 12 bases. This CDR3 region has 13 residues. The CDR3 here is CSVYIPLTGELFF. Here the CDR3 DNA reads TGCAGCGTTTATATCCCCTTGACCGGGGAGCTGTTTTTT.

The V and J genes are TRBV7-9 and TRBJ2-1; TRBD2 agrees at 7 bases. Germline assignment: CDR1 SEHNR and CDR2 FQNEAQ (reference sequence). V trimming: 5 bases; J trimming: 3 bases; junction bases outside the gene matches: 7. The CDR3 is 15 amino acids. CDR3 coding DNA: TGTGCCAGCAGCCCTAGCCGGGGGGTCTACAATGAGCAGTTCTTC. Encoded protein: CASSPSRGVYNEQFF.

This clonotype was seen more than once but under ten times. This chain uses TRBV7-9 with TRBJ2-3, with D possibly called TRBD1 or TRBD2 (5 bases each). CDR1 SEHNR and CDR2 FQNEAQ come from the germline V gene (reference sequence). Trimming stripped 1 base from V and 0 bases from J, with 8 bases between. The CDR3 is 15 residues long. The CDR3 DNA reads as TGTGCCAGCAGCTTAGTTTGGGACAGCACAGATACGCAGTATTTT. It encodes CASSLVWDSTDTQYF.

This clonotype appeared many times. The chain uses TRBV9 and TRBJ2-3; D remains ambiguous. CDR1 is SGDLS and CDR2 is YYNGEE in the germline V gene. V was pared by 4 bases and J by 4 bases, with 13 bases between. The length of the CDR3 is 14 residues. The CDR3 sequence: CASSSTGLADTQYF. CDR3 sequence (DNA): TGTGCCAGCAGCAGTACTGGCTTGGCAGATACGCAGTATTTT.

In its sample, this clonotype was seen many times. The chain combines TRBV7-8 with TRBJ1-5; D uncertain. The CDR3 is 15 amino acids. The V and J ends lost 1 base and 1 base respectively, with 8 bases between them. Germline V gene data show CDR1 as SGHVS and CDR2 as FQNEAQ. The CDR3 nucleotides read TGTGCCAGCAGCTTAGGGAAACAAAGCAATCAGCCCCAGCATTTT. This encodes CASSLGKQSNQPQHF.

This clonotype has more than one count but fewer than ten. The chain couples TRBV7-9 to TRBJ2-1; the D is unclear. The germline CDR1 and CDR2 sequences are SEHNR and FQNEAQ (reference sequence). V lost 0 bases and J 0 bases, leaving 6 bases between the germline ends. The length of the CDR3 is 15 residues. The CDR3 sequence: CASSLASSSYNEQFF. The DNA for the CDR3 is TGTGCCAGCAGCTTAGCGTCCTCCTCCTACAATGAGCAGTTCTTC.

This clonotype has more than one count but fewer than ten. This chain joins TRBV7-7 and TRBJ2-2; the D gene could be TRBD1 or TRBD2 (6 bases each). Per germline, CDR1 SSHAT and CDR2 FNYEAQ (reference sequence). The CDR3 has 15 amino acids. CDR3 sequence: CATGLGGPNTGELFF. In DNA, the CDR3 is TGTGCTACCGGCCTTGGGGGGCCGAACACCGGGGAGCTGTTTTTT. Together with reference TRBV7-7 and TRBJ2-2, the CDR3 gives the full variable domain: GAGVSQSPRYKVTKRGQDVTLRCDPISSHATLYWYQQALGQGPEFLTYFNYEAQPDKSGLPSDRFSAERPEGSISTLTIQRTEQRDSAMYRCATGLGGPNTGELFFGEGSRLTVL.

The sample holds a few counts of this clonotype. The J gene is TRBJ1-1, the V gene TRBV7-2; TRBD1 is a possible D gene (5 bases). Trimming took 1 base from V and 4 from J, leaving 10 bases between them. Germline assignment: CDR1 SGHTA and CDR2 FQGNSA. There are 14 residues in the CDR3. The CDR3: CASSLVWGTTEAFF. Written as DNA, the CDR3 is TGTGCCAGCAGCTTAGTCTGGGGGACCACTGAAGCTTTCTTT.

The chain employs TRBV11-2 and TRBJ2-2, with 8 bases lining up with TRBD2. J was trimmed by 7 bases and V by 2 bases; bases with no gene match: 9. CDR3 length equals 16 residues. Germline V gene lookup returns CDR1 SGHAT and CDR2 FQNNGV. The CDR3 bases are TGTGCCAGCAGCTTAAGGGGAGCGGGGGTCGACGGGGAGCTGTTTTTT. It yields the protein CASSLRGAGVDGELFF. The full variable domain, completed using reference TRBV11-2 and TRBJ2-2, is EAGVAQSPRYKIIEKRQSVAFWCNPISGHATLYWYQQILGQGPKLLIQFQNNGVVDDSQLPKDRFSAERLKGVDSTLKIQPAKLEDSAVYLCASSLRGAGVDGELFFGEGSRLTVL.

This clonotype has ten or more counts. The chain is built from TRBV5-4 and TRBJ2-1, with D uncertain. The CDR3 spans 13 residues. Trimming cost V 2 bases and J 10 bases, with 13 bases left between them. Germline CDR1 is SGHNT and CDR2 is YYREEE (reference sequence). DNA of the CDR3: TGTGCCAGCAGCTTAGTTGGCGGCCAGGAGCAGTTCTTC. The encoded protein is CASSLVGGQEQFF.